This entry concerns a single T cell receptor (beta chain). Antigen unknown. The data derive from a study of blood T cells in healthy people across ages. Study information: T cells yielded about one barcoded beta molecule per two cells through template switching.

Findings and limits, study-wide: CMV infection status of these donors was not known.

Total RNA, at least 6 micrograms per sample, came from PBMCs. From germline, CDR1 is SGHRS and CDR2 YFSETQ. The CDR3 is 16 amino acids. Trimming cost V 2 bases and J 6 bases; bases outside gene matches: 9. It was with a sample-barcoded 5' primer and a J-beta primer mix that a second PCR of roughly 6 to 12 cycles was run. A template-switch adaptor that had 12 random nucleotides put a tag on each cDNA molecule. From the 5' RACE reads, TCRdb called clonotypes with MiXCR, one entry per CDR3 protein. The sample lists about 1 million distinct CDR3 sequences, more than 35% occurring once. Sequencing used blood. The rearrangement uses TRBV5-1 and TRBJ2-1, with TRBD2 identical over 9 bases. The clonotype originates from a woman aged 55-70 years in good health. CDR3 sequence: CASSFESGTSSNEQFF. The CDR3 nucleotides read TGCGCCAGCAGCTTTGAGTCCGGGACTAGCAGCAATGAGCAGTTCTTC.